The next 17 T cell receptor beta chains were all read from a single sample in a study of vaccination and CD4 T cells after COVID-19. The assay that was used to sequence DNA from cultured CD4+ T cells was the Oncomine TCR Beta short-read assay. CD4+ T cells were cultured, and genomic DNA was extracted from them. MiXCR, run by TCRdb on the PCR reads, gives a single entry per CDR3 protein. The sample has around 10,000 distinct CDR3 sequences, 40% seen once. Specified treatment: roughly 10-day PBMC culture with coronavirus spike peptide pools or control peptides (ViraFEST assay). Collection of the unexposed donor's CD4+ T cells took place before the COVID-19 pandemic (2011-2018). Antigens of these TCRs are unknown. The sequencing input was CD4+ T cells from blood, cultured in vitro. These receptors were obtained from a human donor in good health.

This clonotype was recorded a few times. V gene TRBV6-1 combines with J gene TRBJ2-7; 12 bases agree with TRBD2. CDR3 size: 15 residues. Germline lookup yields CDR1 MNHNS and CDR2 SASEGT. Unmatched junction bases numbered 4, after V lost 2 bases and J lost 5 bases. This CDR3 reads CASSEPRLAGDEQYF. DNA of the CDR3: TGTGCCAGCAGTGAACCCCGACTAGCGGGAGACGAGCAGTACTTC.

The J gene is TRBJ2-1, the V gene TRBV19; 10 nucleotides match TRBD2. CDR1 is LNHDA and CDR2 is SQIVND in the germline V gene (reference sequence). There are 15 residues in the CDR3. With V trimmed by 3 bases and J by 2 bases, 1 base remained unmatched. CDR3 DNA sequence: TGTGCCAGTAGTATTGGGACTAGCGCCTACAATGAGCAGTTCTTC. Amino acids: CASSIGTSAYNEQFF. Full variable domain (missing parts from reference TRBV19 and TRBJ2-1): DGGITQSPKYLFRKEGQNVTLSCEQNLNHDAMYWYRQDPGQGLRLIYYSQIVNDFQKGDIAEGYSVSREKKESFPLTVTSAQKNPTAFYLCASSIGTSAYNEQFFGPGTRLTVL.

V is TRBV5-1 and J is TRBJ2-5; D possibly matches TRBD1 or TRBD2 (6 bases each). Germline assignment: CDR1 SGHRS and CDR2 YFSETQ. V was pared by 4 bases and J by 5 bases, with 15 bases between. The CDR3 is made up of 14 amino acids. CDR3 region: CASSGQGGRETQYF. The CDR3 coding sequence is TGCGCCAGCAGCGGGCAAGGGGGGCGGGAGACCCAGTACTTC. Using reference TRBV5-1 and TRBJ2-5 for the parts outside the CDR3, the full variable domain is KAGVTQTPRYLIKTRGQQVTLSCSPISGHRSVSWYQQTPGQGLQFLFEYFSETQRNKGNFPGRFSGRQFSNSRSEMNVSTLELGDSALYLCASSGQGGRETQYFGPGTRLLVL.

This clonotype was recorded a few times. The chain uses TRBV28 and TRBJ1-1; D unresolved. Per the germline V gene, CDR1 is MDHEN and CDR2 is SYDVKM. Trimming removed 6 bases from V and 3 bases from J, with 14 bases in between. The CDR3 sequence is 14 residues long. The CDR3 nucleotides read TGTGCCAGCAGGGCCCGGGGTCCCCACACTGAAGCTTTCTTT. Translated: CASRARGPHTEAFF. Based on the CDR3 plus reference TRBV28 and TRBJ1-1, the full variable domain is DVKVTQSSRYLVKRTGEKVFLECVQDMDHENMFWYRQDPGLGLRLIYFSYDVKMKEKGDIPEGYSVSREKKERFSLILESASTNQTSMYLCASRARGPHTEAFFGQGTRLTVV.

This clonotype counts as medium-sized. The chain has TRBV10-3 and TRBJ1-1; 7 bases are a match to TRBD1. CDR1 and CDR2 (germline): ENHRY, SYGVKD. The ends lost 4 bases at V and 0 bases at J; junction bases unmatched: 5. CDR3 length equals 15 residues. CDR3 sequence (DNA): TGTGCCATCAGTGCATCAGGGGGAGTGAACACTGAAGCTTTCTTT. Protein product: CAISASGGVNTEAFF.

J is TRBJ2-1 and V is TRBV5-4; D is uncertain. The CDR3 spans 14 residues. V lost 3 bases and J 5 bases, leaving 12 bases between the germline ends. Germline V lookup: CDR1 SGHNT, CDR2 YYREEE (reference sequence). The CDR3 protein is CASSSARAHNEQFF. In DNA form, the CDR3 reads TGTGCCAGCAGCTCAGCCCGGGCGCACAATGAGCAGTTCTTC.

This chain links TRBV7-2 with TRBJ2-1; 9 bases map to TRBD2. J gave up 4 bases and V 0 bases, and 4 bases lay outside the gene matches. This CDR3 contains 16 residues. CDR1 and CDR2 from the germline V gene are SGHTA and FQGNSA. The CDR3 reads CASSLAATSGYNEQFF. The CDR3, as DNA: TGTGCCAGCAGCTTAGCGGCGACTAGCGGATACAATGAGCAGTTCTTC.

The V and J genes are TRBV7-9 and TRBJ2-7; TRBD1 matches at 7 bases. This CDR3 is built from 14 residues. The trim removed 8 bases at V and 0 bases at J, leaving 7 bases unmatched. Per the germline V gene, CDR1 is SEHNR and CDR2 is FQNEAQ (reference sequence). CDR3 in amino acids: CASGERGLSYEQYF. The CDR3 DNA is TGTGCCAGCGGAGAAAGGGGGCTCTCCTACGAGCAGTACTTC.

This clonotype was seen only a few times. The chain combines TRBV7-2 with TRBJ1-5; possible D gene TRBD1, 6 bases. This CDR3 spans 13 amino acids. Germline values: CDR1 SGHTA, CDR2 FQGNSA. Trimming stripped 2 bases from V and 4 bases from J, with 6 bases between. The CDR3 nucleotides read TGTGCCAGCAGCTTAACAGGGAATCAGCCCCAGCATTTT. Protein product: CASSLTGNQPQHF.

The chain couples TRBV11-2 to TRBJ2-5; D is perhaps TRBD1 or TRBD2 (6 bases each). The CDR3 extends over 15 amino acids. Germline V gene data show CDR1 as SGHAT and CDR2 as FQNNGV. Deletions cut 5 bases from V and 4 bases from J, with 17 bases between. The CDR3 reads CASSGLTGAGETQYF. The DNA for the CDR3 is TGTGCCAGCAGCGGGCTGACGGGGGCTGGAGAGACCCAGTACTTC.

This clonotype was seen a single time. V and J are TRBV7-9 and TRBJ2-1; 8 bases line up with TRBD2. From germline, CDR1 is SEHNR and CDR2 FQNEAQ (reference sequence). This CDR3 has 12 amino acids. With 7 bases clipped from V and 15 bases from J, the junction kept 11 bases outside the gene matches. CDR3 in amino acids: CASIGGEDKRFF. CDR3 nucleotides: TGTGCCAGCATCGGGGGGGAGGACAAGAGGTTCTTC.

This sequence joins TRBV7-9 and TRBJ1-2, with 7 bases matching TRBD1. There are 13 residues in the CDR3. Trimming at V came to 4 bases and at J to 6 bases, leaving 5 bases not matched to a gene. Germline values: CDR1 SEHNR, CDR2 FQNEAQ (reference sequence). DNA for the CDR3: TGTGCCAGCAGCTGGATGCAGGGGGATGGCTACACCTTC. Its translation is CASSWMQGDGYTF.

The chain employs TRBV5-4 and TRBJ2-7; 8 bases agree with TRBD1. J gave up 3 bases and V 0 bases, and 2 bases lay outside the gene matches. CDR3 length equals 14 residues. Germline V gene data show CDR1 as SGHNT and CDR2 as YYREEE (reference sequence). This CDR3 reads CASSLAGTGYEQYF. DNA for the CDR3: TGTGCCAGCAGCTTGGCAGGGACAGGCTACGAGCAGTACTTC. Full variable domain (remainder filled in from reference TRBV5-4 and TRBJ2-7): ETGVTQSPTHLIKTRGQQVTLRCSSQSGHNTVSWYQQALGQGPQFIFQYYREEENGRGNFPPRFSGLQFPNYSSELNVNALELDDSALYLCASSLAGTGYEQYFGPGTRLTVT.

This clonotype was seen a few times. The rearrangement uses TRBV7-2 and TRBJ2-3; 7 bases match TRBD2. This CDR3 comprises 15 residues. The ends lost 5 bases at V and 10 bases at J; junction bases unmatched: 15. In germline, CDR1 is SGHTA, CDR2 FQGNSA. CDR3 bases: TGTGCCAGCAGCCTGGGACTACCCGAAGTGGGCTCGCAGTATTTT. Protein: CASSLGLPEVGSQYF.

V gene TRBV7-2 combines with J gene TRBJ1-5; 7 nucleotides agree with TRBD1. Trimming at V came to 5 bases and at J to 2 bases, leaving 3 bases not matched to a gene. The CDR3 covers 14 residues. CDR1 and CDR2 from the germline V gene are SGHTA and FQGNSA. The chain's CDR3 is CASSLTGGNQPQHF. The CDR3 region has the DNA TGTGCCAGCAGCCTAACAGGGGGCAATCAGCCCCAGCATTTT.

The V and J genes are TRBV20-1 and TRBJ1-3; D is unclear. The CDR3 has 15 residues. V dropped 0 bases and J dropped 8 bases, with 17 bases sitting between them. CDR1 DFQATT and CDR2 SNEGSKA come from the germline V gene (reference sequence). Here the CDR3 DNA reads TGCAGTGCTAGAGATCGACGGGCGGCCCGTGACACCATATATTTT. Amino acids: CSARDRRAARDTIYF.

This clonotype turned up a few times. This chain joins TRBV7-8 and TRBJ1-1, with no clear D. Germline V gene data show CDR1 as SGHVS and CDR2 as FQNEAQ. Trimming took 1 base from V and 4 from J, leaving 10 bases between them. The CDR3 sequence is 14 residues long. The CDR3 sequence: CASSLVPFGTEAFF. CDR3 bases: TGTGCCAGCAGCTTAGTTCCCTTTGGCACTGAAGCTTTCTTT.